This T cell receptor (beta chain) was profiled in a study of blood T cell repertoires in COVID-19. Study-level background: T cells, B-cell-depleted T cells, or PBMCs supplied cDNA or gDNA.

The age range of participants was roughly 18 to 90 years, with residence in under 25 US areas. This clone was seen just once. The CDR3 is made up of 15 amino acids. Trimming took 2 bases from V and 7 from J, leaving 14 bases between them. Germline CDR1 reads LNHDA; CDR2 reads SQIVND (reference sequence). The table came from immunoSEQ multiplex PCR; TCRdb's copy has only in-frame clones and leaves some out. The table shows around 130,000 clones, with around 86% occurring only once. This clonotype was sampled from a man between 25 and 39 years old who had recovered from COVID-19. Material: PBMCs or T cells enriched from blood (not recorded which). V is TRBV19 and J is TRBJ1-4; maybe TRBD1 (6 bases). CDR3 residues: CASSIRGRGSEKLFF. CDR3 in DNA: TGTGCCAGTAGTATAAGAGGCAGGGGAAGTGAAAAACTGTTTTTT.